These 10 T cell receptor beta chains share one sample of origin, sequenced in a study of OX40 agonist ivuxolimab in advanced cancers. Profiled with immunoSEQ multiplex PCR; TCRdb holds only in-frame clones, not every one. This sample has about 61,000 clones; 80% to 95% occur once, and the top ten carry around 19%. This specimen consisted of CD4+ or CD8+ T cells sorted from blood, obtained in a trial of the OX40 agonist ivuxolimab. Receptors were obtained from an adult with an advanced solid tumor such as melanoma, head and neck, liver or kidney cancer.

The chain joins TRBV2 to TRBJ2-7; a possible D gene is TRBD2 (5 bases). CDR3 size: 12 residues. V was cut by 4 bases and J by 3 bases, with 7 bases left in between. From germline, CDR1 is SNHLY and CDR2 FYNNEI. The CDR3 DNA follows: TGTGCCAGCAGTGTAGAGGGCTACGAGCAGTACTTC. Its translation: CASSVEGYEQYF.

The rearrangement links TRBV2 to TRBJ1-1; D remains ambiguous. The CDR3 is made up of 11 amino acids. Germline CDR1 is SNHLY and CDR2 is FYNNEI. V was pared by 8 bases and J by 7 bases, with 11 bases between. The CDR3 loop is CASRFDDEAFF. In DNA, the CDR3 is TGTGCCAGCCGATTCGACGATGAAGCTTTCTTT.

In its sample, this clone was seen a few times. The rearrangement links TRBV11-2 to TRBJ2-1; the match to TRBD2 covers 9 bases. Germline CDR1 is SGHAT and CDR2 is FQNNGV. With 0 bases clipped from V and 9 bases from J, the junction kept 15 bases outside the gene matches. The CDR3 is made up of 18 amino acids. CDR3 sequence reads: CASSLDEAGGPIDFEQFF. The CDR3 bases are TGTGCCAGCAGCTTAGATGAGGCGGGGGGGCCTATTGACTTTGAGCAGTTCTTC.

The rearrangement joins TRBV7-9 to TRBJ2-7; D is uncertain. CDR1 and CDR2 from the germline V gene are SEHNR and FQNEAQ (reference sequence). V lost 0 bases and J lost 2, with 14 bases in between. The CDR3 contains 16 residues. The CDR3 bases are TGTGCCAGCAGCTTAGCCACAAGTCCCCTACCCTACGAGCAGTACTTC. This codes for CASSLATSPLPYEQYF. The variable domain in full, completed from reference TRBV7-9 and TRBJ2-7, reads DTGVSQNPRHKITKRGQNVTFRCDPISEHNRLYWYRQTLGQGPEFLTYFQNEAQLEKSRLLSDRFSAERPKGSFSTLEIQRTEQGDSAMYLCASSLATSPLPYEQYFGPGTRLTVT.

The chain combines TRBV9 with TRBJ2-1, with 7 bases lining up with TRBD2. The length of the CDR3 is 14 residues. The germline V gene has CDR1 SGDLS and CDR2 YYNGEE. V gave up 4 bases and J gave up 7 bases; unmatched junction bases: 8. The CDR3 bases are TGTGCCAGCAGCCATTACGGGGGGTCAAATGAGCAGTTCTTC. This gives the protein CASSHYGGSNEQFF.

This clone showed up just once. CDR3: CASSQGLATGDTEAFF. CDR3 nucleotides: TGCGCCAGCAGCCAAGGGTTGGCGACAGGGGACACTGAAGCTTTCTTT. The V and J genes are TRBV4-1 and TRBJ1-1, with 8 bases aligning to TRBD1. CDR1 and CDR2 (germline): MGHRA, YSYEKL. The V segment lost 1 base and the J segment 3 bases; nucleotides outside the gene matches: 7. The CDR3 consists of 16 residues.

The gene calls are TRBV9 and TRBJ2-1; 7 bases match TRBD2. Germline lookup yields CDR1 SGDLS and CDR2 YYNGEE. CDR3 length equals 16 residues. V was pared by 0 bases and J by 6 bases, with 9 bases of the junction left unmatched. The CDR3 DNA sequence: TGTGCCAGCAGCGTAGAGGGCGGGGGAATTGTCAATGAGCAGTTCTTC. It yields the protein CASSVEGGGIVNEQFF.

The CDR3 region has the DNA TGTGCCAGCAGTTTTCGGGGGGAACACTCTGGAAACACCATATATTTT. Its protein is CASSFRGEHSGNTIYF. The chain links TRBV28 to TRBJ1-3; maybe TRBD1 (5 bases). Trimming removed 3 bases at V and 0 bases at J, with 12 bases between. Germline V gene lookup returns CDR1 MDHEN and CDR2 SYDVKM. This CDR3 has 16 residues.

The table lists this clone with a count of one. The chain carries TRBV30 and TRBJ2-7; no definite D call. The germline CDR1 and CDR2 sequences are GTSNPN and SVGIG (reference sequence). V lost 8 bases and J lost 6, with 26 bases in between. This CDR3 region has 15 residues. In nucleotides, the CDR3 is TGTGCCAGCCGAGATGTTGCCCCTTATCGCGCCGAGCAGTACTTC. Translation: CASRDVAPYRAEQYF.

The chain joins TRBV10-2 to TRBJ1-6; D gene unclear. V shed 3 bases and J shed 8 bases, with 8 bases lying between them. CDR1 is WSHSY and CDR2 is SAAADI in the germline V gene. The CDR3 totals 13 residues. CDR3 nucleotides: TGCGCCAGCAGTGATGAGATTCATTCACCCCTCCACTTT. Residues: CASSDEIHSPLHF.